This is a list of T cell receptor beta chains from one sample in a study of blood T cell repertoires in COVID-19. Sequenced by immunoSEQ multiplex PCR; TCRdb stores in-frame clones only, minus some. Of around 250,000 clones listed, approximately 81% are singletons. The material sequenced was peripheral blood. The receptors derive from a woman aged 18-29 years with acute or convalescent COVID-19. Each CDR3 is given with its conserved first and last residue. Fields, in order: CDR3 length, V gene, J gene, D gene, clone size, CDR3 protein, CDR3 DNA. D genes are given only for firm matches. Size is omitted from some rows. Given values are once, few, many or a class for expanded clones.

CDR3 length: 15; V gene: TRBV9; J gene: TRBJ2-1; D gene: -; clone size: -; CDR3 protein: CASSLPQGLGSEQFF; CDR3 DNA: TGTGCCAGCAGCTTACCGCAGGGGCTGGGTAGTGAGCAGTTCTTC
CDR3 length: 13; V gene: TRBV6-2/TRBV6-3; J gene: TRBJ1-1; D gene: -; clone size: once; CDR3 protein: CASSSEEYTEAFF; CDR3 DNA: TGTGCCAGCAGTTCTGAGGAGTACACTGAAGCTTTCTTT
CDR3 length: 16; V gene: TRBV28; J gene: TRBJ2-7; D gene: TRBD1; clone size: -; CDR3 protein: CASRLYGGDSSYEQYF; CDR3 DNA: TGTGCCAGCAGGCTATATGGTGGGGACAGCTCCTACGAGCAGTACTTC
CDR3 length: 12; V gene: TRBV19; J gene: TRBJ2-5; D gene: -; clone size: -; CDR3 protein: CASRGRQETQYF; CDR3 DNA: TGTGCCAGTAGAGGCAGGCAAGAGACCCAGTACTTC
CDR3 length: 15; V gene: TRBV19; J gene: TRBJ2-1; D gene: -; clone size: -; CDR3 protein: CASSSDRREYNEQFF; CDR3 DNA: TGTGCCAGTAGTTCGGACCGTCGGGAATACAATGAGCAGTTCTTC
CDR3 length: 16; V gene: TRBV7-2; J gene: TRBJ2-7; D gene: TRBD2; clone size: -; CDR3 protein: CASSLVGASGEYEQYF; CDR3 DNA: TGTGCCAGCAGCTTAGTAGGGGCTAGCGGGGAATACGAGCAGTACTTC
CDR3 length: 14; V gene: TRBV9; J gene: TRBJ2-3; D gene: TRBD2; clone size: -; CDR3 protein: CASSGTSTKDTQYF; CDR3 DNA: TGTGCCAGCAGCGGGACTAGCACTAAAGATACGCAGTATTTT
CDR3 length: 13; V gene: TRBV29-1; J gene: TRBJ2-1; D gene: TRBD1; clone size: -; CDR3 protein: CSVAGTGGNEQFF; CDR3 DNA: TGCAGCGTGGCCGGGACAGGGGGCAATGAGCAGTTCTTC
CDR3 length: 19; V gene: TRBV5-1; J gene: TRBJ2-2; D gene: TRBD1; clone size: -; CDR3 protein: CASSTKDRGRGTNTGELFF; CDR3 DNA: TGCGCCAGCAGCACCAAGGACAGGGGGCGGGGTACGAACACCGGGGAGCTGTTTTTT
CDR3 length: 15; V gene: TRBV7-9; J gene: TRBJ2-7; D gene: -; clone size: few; CDR3 protein: CASSHNTGIGIEQYF; CDR3 DNA: TGTGCCAGCAGCCATAACACAGGGATCGGCATCGAGCAGTACTTC
CDR3 length: 12; V gene: TRBV6-2/TRBV6-3; J gene: TRBJ1-1; D gene: -; clone size: -; CDR3 protein: CASSYGPAEAFF; CDR3 DNA: TGTGCCAGCAGTTACGGGCCAGCAGAAGCTTTCTTT
CDR3 length: 14; V gene: TRBV19; J gene: TRBJ1-1; D gene: -; clone size: few; CDR3 protein: CASSVGQTNTEAFF; CDR3 DNA: TGTGCCAGTAGTGTAGGACAGACGAACACTGAAGCTTTCTTT
CDR3 length: 15; V gene: TRBV14; J gene: TRBJ2-3; D gene: -; clone size: -; CDR3 protein: CASSQMDYSTDTQYF; CDR3 DNA: TGTGCCAGCAGCCAGATGGACTACAGCACAGATACGCAGTATTTT
CDR3 length: 18; V gene: TRBV18; J gene: TRBJ2-5; D gene: TRBD1; clone size: -; CDR3 protein: CASSPNYRIGQDLETQYF; CDR3 DNA: TGTGCCAGCTCACCAAATTACCGTATTGGACAGGATTTAGAGACCCAGTACTTC
CDR3 length: 16; V gene: TRBV6-2/TRBV6-3; J gene: TRBJ2-7; D gene: -; clone size: -; CDR3 protein: CASSYSPQAGNYEQYF; CDR3 DNA: TGTGCCAGCAGTTACTCTCCGCAGGCGGGGAACTACGAGCAGTACTTC
CDR3 length: 12; V gene: TRBV28; J gene: TRBJ2-7; D gene: TRBD2; clone size: -; CDR3 protein: CASTAGGYEQYF; CDR3 DNA: TGTGCCAGCACAGCGGGGGGCTACGAGCAGTACTTC
CDR3 length: 11; V gene: TRBV5-5; J gene: TRBJ2-3; D gene: -; clone size: -; CDR3 protein: CASSSAETQYF; CDR3 DNA: TGTGCCAGCAGCTCGGCGGAAACGCAGTATTTT
CDR3 length: 14; V gene: TRBV2; J gene: TRBJ1-2; D gene: -; clone size: -; CDR3 protein: CASAGGEGNYGYTF; CDR3 DNA: TGTGCCAGCGCCGGGGGGGAAGGTAACTATGGCTACACCTTC
CDR3 length: 14; V gene: TRBV5-8; J gene: TRBJ1-2; D gene: TRBD1; clone size: -; CDR3 protein: CASSWGQGNYGYTF; CDR3 DNA: TGTGCCAGCAGCTGGGGACAGGGGAACTATGGCTACACCTTC
CDR3 length: 14; V gene: TRBV9; J gene: TRBJ2-7; D gene: -; clone size: -; CDR3 protein: CASSVDPESYEQYF; CDR3 DNA: TGTGCCAGCAGCGTAGACCCGGAGTCCTACGAGCAGTACTTC
CDR3 length: 15; V gene: TRBV18; J gene: TRBJ2-7; D gene: TRBD2; clone size: -; CDR3 protein: CASSPTSGRFYEQYF; CDR3 DNA: TGTGCCAGCTCACCAACTAGCGGGAGGTTTTACGAGCAGTACTTC
CDR3 length: 17; V gene: TRBV9; J gene: TRBJ1-2; D gene: TRBD1; clone size: -; CDR3 protein: CASSASTPGQRLNGYTF; CDR3 DNA: TGTGCCAGCAGCGCGTCAACTCCGGGACAGAGGTTAAATGGCTACACCTTC
CDR3 length: 14; V gene: TRBV7-2; J gene: TRBJ1-3; D gene: TRBD1; clone size: once; CDR3 protein: CASSPRTGRNTIYF; CDR3 DNA: TGTGCCAGCAGTCCCCGGACAGGACGAAACACCATATATTTT
CDR3 length: 17; V gene: TRBV5-1; J gene: TRBJ2-7; D gene: TRBD2; clone size: -; CDR3 protein: CASSLAGPASGNYEQYF; CDR3 DNA: TGCGCCAGCAGCTTGGCAGGCCCGGCTAGCGGGAACTACGAGCAGTACTTC
CDR3 length: 18; V gene: TRBV7-9; J gene: TRBJ2-7; D gene: TRBD1; clone size: -; CDR3 protein: CASSLGTGGNSRSYEQYF; CDR3 DNA: TGTGCCAGCAGCTTAGGGACAGGGGGCAATAGTAGGTCCTACGAGCAGTACTTC
CDR3 length: 16; V gene: TRBV6-2/TRBV6-3; J gene: TRBJ2-7; D gene: -; clone size: -; CDR3 protein: CASSYSGDSRSYEQYF; CDR3 DNA: TGTGCCAGCAGTTACTCGGGGGACTCTAGGTCCTACGAGCAGTACTTC